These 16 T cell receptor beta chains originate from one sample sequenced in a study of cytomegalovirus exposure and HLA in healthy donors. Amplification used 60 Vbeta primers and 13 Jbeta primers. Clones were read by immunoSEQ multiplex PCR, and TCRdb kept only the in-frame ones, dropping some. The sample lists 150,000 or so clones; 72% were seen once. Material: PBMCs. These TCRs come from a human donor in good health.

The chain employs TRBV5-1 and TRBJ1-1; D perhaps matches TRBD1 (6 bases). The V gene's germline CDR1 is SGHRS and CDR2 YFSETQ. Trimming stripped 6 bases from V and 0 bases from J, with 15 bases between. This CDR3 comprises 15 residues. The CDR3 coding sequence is TGCGCCAGCAATCGGTTGGGGGCTATGAACACTGAAGCTTTCTTT. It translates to CASNRLGAMNTEAFF.

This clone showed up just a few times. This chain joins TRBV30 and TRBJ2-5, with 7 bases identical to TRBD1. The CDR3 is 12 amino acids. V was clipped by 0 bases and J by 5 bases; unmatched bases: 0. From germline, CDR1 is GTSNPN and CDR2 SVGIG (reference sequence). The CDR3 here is CAWSVQGETQYF. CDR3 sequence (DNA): TGTGCCTGGAGTGTACAGGGGGAGACCCAGTACTTC.

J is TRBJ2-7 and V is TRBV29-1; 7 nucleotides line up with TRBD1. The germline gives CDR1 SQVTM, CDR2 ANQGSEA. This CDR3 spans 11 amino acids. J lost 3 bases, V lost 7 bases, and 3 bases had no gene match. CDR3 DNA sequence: TGCAGCGGACGGACAGGCTACGAGCAGTACTTC. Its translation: CSGRTGYEQYF.

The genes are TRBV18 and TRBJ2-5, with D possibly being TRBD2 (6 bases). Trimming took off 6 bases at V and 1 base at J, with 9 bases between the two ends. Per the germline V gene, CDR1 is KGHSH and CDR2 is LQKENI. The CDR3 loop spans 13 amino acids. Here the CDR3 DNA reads TGTGCCAGCTCCCAGGGACTCCAAGAGACCCAGTACTTC. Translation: CASSQGLQETQYF. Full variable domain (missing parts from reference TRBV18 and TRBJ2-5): NAGVMQNPRHLVRRRGQEARLRCSPMKGHSHVYWYRQLPEEGLKFMVYLQKENIIDESGMPKERFSAEFPKEGPSILRIQQVVRGDSAAYFCASSQGLQETQYFGPGTRLLVL.

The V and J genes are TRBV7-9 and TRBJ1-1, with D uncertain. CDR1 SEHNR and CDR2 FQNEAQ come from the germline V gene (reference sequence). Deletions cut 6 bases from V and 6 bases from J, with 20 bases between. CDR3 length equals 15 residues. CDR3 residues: CASRITDMQLAEAFF. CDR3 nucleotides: TGTGCCAGCAGAATTACCGACATGCAACTTGCTGAAGCTTTCTTT.

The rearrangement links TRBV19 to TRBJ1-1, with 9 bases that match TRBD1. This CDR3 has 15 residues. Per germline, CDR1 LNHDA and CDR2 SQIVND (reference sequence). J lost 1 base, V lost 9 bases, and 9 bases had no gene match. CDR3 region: CASSQGALPNTEAFF. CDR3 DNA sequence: TGTGCCAGCTCACAGGGGGCCCTTCCGAACACTGAAGCTTTCTTT.

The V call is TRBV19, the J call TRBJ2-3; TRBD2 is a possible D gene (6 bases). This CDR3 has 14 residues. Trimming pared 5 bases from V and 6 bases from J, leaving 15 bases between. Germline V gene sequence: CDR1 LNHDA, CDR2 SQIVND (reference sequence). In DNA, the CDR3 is TGTGCCAGTAGTGGGGGAGGAGGGCGTGATACGCAGTATTTT. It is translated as CASSGGGGRDTQYF.

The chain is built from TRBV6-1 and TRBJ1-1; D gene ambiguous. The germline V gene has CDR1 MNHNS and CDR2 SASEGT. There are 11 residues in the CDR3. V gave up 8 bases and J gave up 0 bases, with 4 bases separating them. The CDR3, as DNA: TGTGCCAGCTACATGAACACTGAAGCTTTCTTT. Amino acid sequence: CASYMNTEAFF.

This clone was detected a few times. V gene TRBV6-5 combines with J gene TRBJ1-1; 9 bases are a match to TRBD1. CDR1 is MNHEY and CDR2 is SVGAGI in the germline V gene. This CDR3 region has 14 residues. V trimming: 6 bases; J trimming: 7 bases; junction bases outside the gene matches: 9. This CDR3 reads CASSPTGGRSEAFF. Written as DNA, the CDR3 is TGTGCCAGCAGCCCCACAGGGGGCAGAAGTGAAGCTTTCTTT.

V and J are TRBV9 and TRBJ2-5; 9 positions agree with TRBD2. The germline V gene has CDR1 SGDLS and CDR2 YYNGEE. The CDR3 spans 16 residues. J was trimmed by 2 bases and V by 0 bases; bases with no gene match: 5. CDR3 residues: CASSVAGLAGQETQYF. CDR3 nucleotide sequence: TGTGCCAGCAGCGTAGCCGGTCTAGCGGGACAAGAGACCCAGTACTTC.

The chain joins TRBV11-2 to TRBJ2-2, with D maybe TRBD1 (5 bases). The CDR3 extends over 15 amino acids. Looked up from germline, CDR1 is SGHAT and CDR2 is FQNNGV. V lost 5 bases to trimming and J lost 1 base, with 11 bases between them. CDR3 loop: CASSVTTGNTGELFF. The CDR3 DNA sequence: TGTGCCAGCAGCGTCACCACAGGGAACACCGGGGAGCTGTTTTTT.

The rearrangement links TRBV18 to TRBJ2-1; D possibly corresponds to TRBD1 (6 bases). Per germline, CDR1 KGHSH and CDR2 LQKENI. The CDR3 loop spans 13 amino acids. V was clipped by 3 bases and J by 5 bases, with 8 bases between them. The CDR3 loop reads CASSPDRHNEQFF. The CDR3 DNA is TGTGCCAGCTCACCGGACAGACACAATGAGCAGTTCTTC.

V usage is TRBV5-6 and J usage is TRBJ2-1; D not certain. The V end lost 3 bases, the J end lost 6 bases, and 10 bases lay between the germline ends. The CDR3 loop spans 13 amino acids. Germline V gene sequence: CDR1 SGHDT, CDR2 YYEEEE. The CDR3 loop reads CASSWLGANEQFF. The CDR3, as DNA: TGTGCCAGCAGCTGGCTCGGAGCCAATGAGCAGTTCTTC.

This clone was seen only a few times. The CDR3 nucleotides are TGTGCCAGCAGCCCAGGACAGGGCGGGAGCTATGAGCAGTTCTTC. Amino acid sequence: CASSPGQGGSYEQFF. The chain joins TRBV11-1 to TRBJ2-1, with a possible D match to TRBD1 (8 bases). CDR3 length: 15 residues. CDR1 and CDR2 (germline): SGHAT, FQDESV (reference sequence). The V end lost 5 bases, the J end lost 8 bases, and 19 bases lay between the germline ends.

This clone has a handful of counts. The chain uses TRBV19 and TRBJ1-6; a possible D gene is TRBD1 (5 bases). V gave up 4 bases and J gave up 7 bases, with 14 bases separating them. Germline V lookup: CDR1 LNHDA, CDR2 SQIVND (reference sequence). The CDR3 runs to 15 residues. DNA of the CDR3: TGTGCCAGTAGTAGACAAGGGGCGCTGAATTCACCCCTCCACTTT. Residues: CASSRQGALNSPLHF.

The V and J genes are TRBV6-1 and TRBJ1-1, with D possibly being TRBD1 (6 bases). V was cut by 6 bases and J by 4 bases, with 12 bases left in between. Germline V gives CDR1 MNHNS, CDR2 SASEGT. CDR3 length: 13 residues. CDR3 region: CASSREGGTEAFF. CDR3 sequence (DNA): TGTGCCAGCAGCCGGGAGGGGGGCACTGAAGCTTTCTTT.